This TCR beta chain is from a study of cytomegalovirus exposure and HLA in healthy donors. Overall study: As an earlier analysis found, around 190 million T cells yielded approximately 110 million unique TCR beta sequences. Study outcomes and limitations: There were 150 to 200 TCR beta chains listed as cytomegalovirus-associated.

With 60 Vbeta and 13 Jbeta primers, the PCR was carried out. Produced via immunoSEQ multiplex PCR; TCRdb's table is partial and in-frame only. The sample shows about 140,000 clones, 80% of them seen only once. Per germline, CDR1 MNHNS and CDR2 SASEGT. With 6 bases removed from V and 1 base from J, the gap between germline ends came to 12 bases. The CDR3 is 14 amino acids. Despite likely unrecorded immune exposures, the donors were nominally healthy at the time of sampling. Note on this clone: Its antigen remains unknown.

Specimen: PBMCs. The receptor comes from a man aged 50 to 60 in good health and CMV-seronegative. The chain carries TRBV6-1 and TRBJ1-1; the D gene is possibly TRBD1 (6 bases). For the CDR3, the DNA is TGTGCCAGCAGAATCAAGGGGGAGAACACTGAAGCTTTCTTT. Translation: CASRIKGENTEAFF.